The 11 T cell receptor beta chains in this list originate from one sample, sequenced in a study of T cell repertoires in cytomegalovirus infection. No antigens are known for them. TCRdb recomputed calls from the reads with MiXCR, one row per CDR3 protein. The sample includes about 570,000 distinct CDR3 sequences, over 35% seen only once; the top ten take around 48%. This specimen was cultured PBMCs, taken from culture after CMV antigen stimulation. The receptors here all came from a human donor in good health (CMV status not recorded). Some clones in this sample may be carry-over from other donors' samples.

The sample holds a few counts of this clonotype. V gene TRBV6-1 combines with J gene TRBJ2-1; the match to TRBD1 covers 9 bases. There are 13 residues in the CDR3. Losses at the gene ends were 11 bases for V and 8 bases for J; bases not matched to a gene: 10. The V gene's germline CDR1 is MNHNS and CDR2 SASEGT. CDR3 region: CAASGTGSDEQFF. For the CDR3, the DNA is TGTGCCGCTTCCGGGACAGGGTCCGATGAGCAGTTCTTC.

In this sample, this clonotype turned up once. The CDR3 is CASSPGQSSNQPQHF. The CDR3 DNA reads TGCGCCAGCAGCCCGGGACAGAGTAGCAATCAGCCCCAGCATTTT. The chain uses TRBV5-1 and TRBJ1-5; 7 nucleotides align to TRBD1. The CDR3 consists of 15 residues. CDR1 and CDR2 from the germline V gene are SGHRS and YFSETQ. V was pared by 4 bases and J by 0 bases, with 4 bases of the junction left unmatched.

CDR3 loop: CASSQAERVRGQETQYF. The CDR3 bases are TGCGCCAGCAGCCAAGCGGAGCGGGTCCGGGGACAAGAGACCCAGTACTTC. The chain employs TRBV4-1 and TRBJ2-5; D possibly corresponds to TRBD2 (6 bases). This CDR3 has 17 amino acids. The V gene lost 1 base and the J gene lost 2 bases, with 17 bases spanning the gap. CDR1 and CDR2 from the germline V gene are MGHRA and YSYEKL.

The V call is TRBV19, the J call TRBJ1-5; 9 nucleotides align to TRBD1. This CDR3 is 15 amino acids long. The germline gives CDR1 LNHDA, CDR2 SQIVND (reference sequence). Trimming removed 6 bases from V and 7 bases from J; junction bases left unmatched: 10. CDR3 region: CASRSNRGRGQPQHF. CDR3 DNA sequence: TGTGCCAGTAGATCCAACAGGGGGCGGGGACAGCCCCAGCATTTT.

This clonotype has at least ten counts. J is TRBJ2-5 and V is TRBV7-2; D is unresolved. Looked up from germline, CDR1 is SGHTA and CDR2 is FQGNSA. Trimming took off 3 bases at V and 1 base at J, with 3 bases between the two ends. The CDR3 consists of 12 residues. In DNA, the CDR3 is TGTGCCAGCAGCTTGTTCCAAGAGACCCAGTACTTC. This encodes CASSLFQETQYF.

This clonotype has only a few counts. This chain uses TRBV5-1 with TRBJ2-3; TRBD1 matches 9 bases. Germline CDR1 is SGHRS and CDR2 is YFSETQ. V lost 4 bases to trimming and J lost 5 bases; unmatched junction nucleotides: 8. The CDR3 length is 15 residues. CDR3 amino acids: CASSIQGARGDTQYF. CDR3 nucleotides: TGCGCCAGCAGCATACAGGGGGCGCGAGGAGATACGCAGTATTTT.

This clonotype came up a few times. V gene TRBV3-1 combines with J gene TRBJ1-2; 10 bases are a match to TRBD1. V lost 1 base, J lost 7 bases, and 3 bases stayed unmatched. The CDR3 runs 14 residues. Germline-derived CDR1 and CDR2 are LGHDT and YNNKEL (reference sequence). The CDR3 protein is CASSQADRGSGYTF. The CDR3 DNA is TGTGCCAGCAGCCAAGCGGACAGGGGGAGTGGCTACACCTTC.

This clonotype appeared many times. The V and J genes are TRBV7-2 and TRBJ2-7; D remains unclear. The germline gives CDR1 SGHTA, CDR2 FQGNSA. Trimming took 3 bases from V and 5 from J, leaving 17 bases between them. The CDR3 has 15 residues. The CDR3 spells CASSFMPTVWDEQYF. The CDR3 region has the DNA TGTGCCAGCAGCTTTATGCCTACCGTATGGGACGAGCAGTACTTC.

V and J are TRBV6-1 and TRBJ2-5; 13 nucleotides match TRBD2. The CDR3 covers 13 residues. Germline CDR1 is MNHNS and CDR2 is SASEGT. V was clipped by 6 bases and J by 7 bases; unmatched bases: 2. The DNA for the CDR3 is TGTGCCAGCAGATGGACTAGCGGGGGGACCCAGTACTTC. Translation gives CASRWTSGGTQYF.

This clonotype was observed a few times. The chain combines TRBV11-2 with TRBJ2-7, with TRBD1 matching over 8 bases. The J segment lost 4 bases and the V segment lost 1 base, leaving 6 bases of the junction unmatched. CDR3 length equals 15 residues. Germline V gene lookup returns CDR1 SGHAT and CDR2 FQNNGV. CDR3 loop: CASSLAGTGQYEQYF. In DNA form, the CDR3 reads TGTGCCAGCAGCTTAGCCGGGACAGGTCAATACGAGCAGTACTTC.

In its sample, this clonotype was seen a few times. This chain links TRBV7-2 with TRBJ1-1; D gene ambiguous. Trimming took off 0 bases at V and 8 bases at J, with 10 bases between the two ends. The length of the CDR3 is 13 residues. The germline gives CDR1 SGHTA, CDR2 FQGNSA. The CDR3, as DNA: TGTGCCAGCAGCTTAGCTGCTATTCCCGAAGCTTTCTTT. Its translation: CASSLAAIPEAFF. The full variable domain, rest sourced from reference TRBV7-2 and TRBJ1-1, is GAGVSQSPSNKVTEKGKDVELRCDPISGHTALYWYRQSLGQGLEFLIYFQGNSAPDKSGLPSDRFSAERTGGSVSTLTIQRTQQEDSAVYLCASSLAAIPEAFFGQGTRLTVV.